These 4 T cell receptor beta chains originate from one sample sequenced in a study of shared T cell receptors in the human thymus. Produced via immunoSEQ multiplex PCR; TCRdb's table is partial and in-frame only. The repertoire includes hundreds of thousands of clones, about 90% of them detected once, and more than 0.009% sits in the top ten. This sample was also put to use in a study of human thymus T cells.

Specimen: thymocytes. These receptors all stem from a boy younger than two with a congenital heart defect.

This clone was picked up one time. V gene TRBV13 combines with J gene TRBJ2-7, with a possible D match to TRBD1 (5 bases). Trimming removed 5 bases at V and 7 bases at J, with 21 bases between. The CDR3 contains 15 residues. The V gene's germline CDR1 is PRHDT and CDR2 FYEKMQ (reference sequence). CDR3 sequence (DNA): TGTGCCAGCAGCCTATCCCCAGCCCCGACAGTTGAGCAGTACTTC. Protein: CASSLSPAPTVEQYF.

CDR3 region: CASSLIQGDEQFF. In nucleotides, the CDR3 is TGTGCCAGCAGTTTAATCCAGGGGGATGAGCAGTTCTTC. This sequence joins TRBV28 and TRBJ2-1; 7 nucleotides match TRBD1. CDR3 size: 13 residues. Germline lookup yields CDR1 MDHEN and CDR2 SYDVKM. J lost 8 bases, V lost 2 bases, and 3 bases had no gene match. The whole variable domain, remainder taken from reference TRBV28 and TRBJ2-1, is DVKVTQSSRYLVKRTGEKVFLECVQDMDHENMFWYRQDPGLGLRLIYFSYDVKMKEKGDIPEGYSVSREKKERFSLILESASTNQTSMYLCASSLIQGDEQFFGPGTRLTVL.

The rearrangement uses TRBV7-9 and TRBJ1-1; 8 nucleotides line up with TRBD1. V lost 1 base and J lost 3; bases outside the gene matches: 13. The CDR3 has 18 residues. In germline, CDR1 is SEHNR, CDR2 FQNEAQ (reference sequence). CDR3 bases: TGTGCCAGCAGCTTAGAATCCGACAGGGGCATAAGGGACACTGAAGCTTTCTTT. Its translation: CASSLESDRGIRDTEAFF.

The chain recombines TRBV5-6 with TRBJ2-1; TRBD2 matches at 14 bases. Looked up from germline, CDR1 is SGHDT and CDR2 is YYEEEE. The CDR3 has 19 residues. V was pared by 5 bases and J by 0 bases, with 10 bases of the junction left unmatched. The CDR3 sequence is CASRAGLAGVLSSYNEQFF. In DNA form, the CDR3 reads TGTGCCAGCAGGGCGGGACTAGCGGGGGTCCTAAGCTCCTACAATGAGCAGTTCTTC.